Listed here are 27 T cell receptor beta chains from one sample, sequenced in a study of cytomegalovirus exposure and HLA in healthy donors. The data were produced by immunoSEQ multiplex PCR, yet TCRdb's version contains in-frame clones alone and is incomplete. The data hold about 60,000 clones, with roughly nine tenths observed a single time. Sequencing used PBMCs. The receptors here all came from a man between 18 and 29 years old in good health and CMV-seronegative.

This sequence joins TRBV18 and TRBJ2-4; perhaps TRBD1 as D (5 bases). The germline CDR1 and CDR2 sequences are KGHSH and LQKENI. V gave up 1 base and J gave up 2 bases, with 12 bases separating them. The CDR3 totals 16 residues. The CDR3 nucleotides read TGTGCCAGCTCACCACGCTCCAGGGATACCAAAAACATTCAGTACTTC. Its protein is CASSPRSRDTKNIQYF.

This clone was recorded a few times. The chain is built from TRBV15 and TRBJ2-1; D is undetermined. Germline-derived CDR1 and CDR2 are LNHNV and YYDKDF (reference sequence). The CDR3 totals 16 residues. V lost 4 bases and J lost 1, with 14 bases in between. The CDR3 DNA sequence: TGTGCCACCAGCACCTCCCGGGTTGTGTCCTACAATGAGCAGTTCTTC. This translates into CATSTSRVVSYNEQFF.

The chain is built from TRBV19 and TRBJ2-3; a possible D gene is TRBD2 (5 bases). Germline CDR1 LNHDA, CDR2 SQIVND (reference sequence). V lost 9 bases and J 0 bases, leaving 13 bases between the germline ends. The CDR3 is 14 residues long. CDR3 DNA: TGTGCCAGCTCGGGGTTGCTTAGCACAGATACGCAGTATTTT. Protein: CASSGLLSTDTQYF.

The chain combines TRBV9 with TRBJ2-7; TRBD1 agrees at 8 bases. The CDR3 runs to 16 residues. J lost 8 bases, V lost 3 bases, and 16 bases had no gene match. Germline-derived CDR1 and CDR2 are SGDLS and YYNGEE. CDR3 bases: TGTGCCAGCAGCGCCTCCCCCGGGACAGGTTTCTCTCAGCAGTACTTC. The encoded protein is CASSASPGTGFSQQYF.

The CDR3 region is CASTPDSAGNTIYF. CDR3 nucleotides: TGTGCCAGCACTCCGGACAGCGCTGGAAACACCATATATTTT. The chain employs TRBV6-6 and TRBJ1-3, with D perhaps TRBD1 (6 bases). The germline V and J ends were trimmed by 7 bases and 2 bases, with 12 bases remaining between them. CDR3 size: 14 residues. CDR1 and CDR2 from the germline V gene are MNHNY and SVGAGI (reference sequence).

This clone was observed many times. The rearrangement links TRBV4-2 to TRBJ2-7; 11 bases align to TRBD2. V trimming: 0 bases; J trimming: 0 bases; junction bases outside the gene matches: 1. The CDR3 extends over 16 amino acids. CDR1 is LGHNA, CDR2 YNFKEQ, per germline. The CDR3: CASSQDGTSGSYEQYF. The CDR3 DNA reads as TGTGCCAGCAGCCAAGATGGGACTAGCGGCTCCTACGAGCAGTACTTC.

This clone was seen a handful of times. This chain uses TRBV6-6 with TRBJ2-1; maybe TRBD2 (6 bases). Germline CDR1 reads MNHNY; CDR2 reads SVGAGI (reference sequence). The CDR3 consists of 12 residues. V lost 6 bases, J lost 14 bases, and 17 bases lay in between. In DNA form, the CDR3 reads TGTGCCAGCAGCCTGGGCCCAGGAGGGGAGTTCTTC. It encodes CASSLGPGGEFF.

V and J are TRBV7-2 and TRBJ2-7; possible D gene TRBD2, 6 bases. The germline V gene encodes CDR1 SGHTA and CDR2 FQGNSA. The CDR3 is 16 amino acids. V lost 5 bases, J lost 7 bases, and 24 bases lay in between. This CDR3 reads CASSPNRNSLGGEQYF. CDR3 DNA sequence: TGTGCCAGCAGCCCAAACAGAAACAGCCTGGGGGGAGAGCAGTACTTC.

This chain connects TRBV5-6 to TRBJ2-1; perhaps TRBD2 as D (5 bases). The CDR3 consists of 16 residues. The V and J ends lost 3 bases and 5 bases respectively, with 18 bases between them. CDR1 is SGHDT, CDR2 YYEEEE, per germline. The CDR3 reads CASSSMIVAKDNEQFF. The CDR3 DNA follows: TGTGCCAGCAGCTCGATGATCGTAGCGAAGGACAATGAGCAGTTCTTC.

The rearrangement uses TRBV9 and TRBJ2-1; TRBD2 might be the D (6 bases). This CDR3 region has 14 residues. Deletions cut 2 bases from V and 6 bases from J, with 12 bases between. Germline assignment: CDR1 SGDLS and CDR2 YYNGEE. The CDR3: CASSVGLQGNEQFF. DNA of the CDR3: TGTGCCAGCAGCGTGGGACTCCAGGGCAATGAGCAGTTCTTC.

The table lists this clone with a few counts. V and J are TRBV4-1 and TRBJ1-2, with 7 bases lining up with TRBD1. Per the germline V gene, CDR1 is MGHRA and CDR2 is YSYEKL. CDR3 length equals 16 residues. V shed 0 bases and J 6 bases; nucleotides not matched to a gene: 10. In DNA, the CDR3 is TGCGCCAGCAGCCAAGAAGGAAACAGGGGATTTGATGGCTACACCTTC. Translated, it gives CASSQEGNRGFDGYTF.

The chain recombines TRBV6-1 with TRBJ1-2; D remains ambiguous. V lost 3 bases and J 1 base, leaving 6 bases between the germline ends. There are 13 residues in the CDR3. Germline CDR1 and CDR2: MNHNS and SASEGT. The DNA of the CDR3 is TGTGCCAGCAGTGACAGTTTTAACTATGGCTACACCTTC. Translation: CASSDSFNYGYTF.

The chain combines TRBV7-9 with TRBJ2-1, with a possible D match to TRBD1 (5 bases). In germline, CDR1 is SEHNR, CDR2 FQNEAQ (reference sequence). V lost 5 bases and J 6 bases, leaving 17 bases between the germline ends. The CDR3 spans 15 residues. CDR3: CASSPPPTVSNEQFF. As DNA, the CDR3 is TGTGCCAGCAGCCCCCCGCCGACAGTTTCCAATGAGCAGTTCTTC.

The genes are TRBV28 and TRBJ2-7; a weak D match, TRBD1 (6 bases). In germline, CDR1 is MDHEN, CDR2 SYDVKM. This CDR3 comprises 14 residues. Trimming removed 2 bases at V and 5 bases at J, with 13 bases between. This chain's CDR3 is CASSLSAGANEQYF. CDR3 nucleotides: TGTGCCAGCAGTTTAAGCGCAGGGGCGAACGAGCAGTACTTC.

CDR3 DNA: TGTGCCAGCAGCTTGACAGGGGTATCCACTGAAGCTTTCTTT. Amino acids: CASSLTGVSTEAFF. The chain combines TRBV11-3 with TRBJ1-1; 8 nucleotides align to TRBD1. The CDR3 runs 14 residues. After removal of 3 bases from V and 4 bases from J, the junction contained 4 bases not matched to a gene. From germline, CDR1 is SGHNT and CDR2 YENEEA.

The V call is TRBV29-1, the J call TRBJ1-1; TRBD1 is a possible D gene (6 bases). Deletions cut 6 bases from V and 1 base from J, with 24 bases between. Germline V lookup: CDR1 SQVTM, CDR2 ANQGSEA. The CDR3 is 17 residues long. Written as DNA, the CDR3 is TGCAGCGTAGGGGGAGACATCTCCTATATTGGGAACACTGAAGCTTTCTTT. Translating it yields CSVGGDISYIGNTEAFF.

This chain uses TRBV18 with TRBJ1-1, with D possibly TRBD1 on 5 matching bases. Per the germline V gene, CDR1 is KGHSH and CDR2 is LQKENI. The V gene lost 1 base and the J gene lost 11 bases, with 14 bases spanning the gap. The CDR3 covers 13 residues. CDR3 sequence (DNA): TGTGCCAGCTCACCACAGGGGCCTGGAGGGGCTTTCTTT. Translated: CASSPQGPGGAFF.

This rearrangement joins TRBV6-5 to TRBJ1-2; D call uncertain. Germline V gene lookup returns CDR1 MNHEY and CDR2 SVGAGI. This CDR3 comprises 15 residues. The germline V and J ends were trimmed by 6 bases and 1 base, with 15 bases remaining between them. CDR3 region: CASRPARGGNYGYTF. CDR3 bases: TGTGCCAGCAGGCCCGCCCGGGGAGGTAACTATGGCTACACCTTC.

CDR3 amino acids: CASSPGQGHSYEQYF. The CDR3 bases are TGTGCCAGCAGTCCCGGACAGGGGCACTCCTACGAGCAGTACTTC. The chain joins TRBV28 to TRBJ2-7, with 9 bases that match TRBD1. The V segment lost 5 bases and the J segment 0 bases; nucleotides outside the gene matches: 5. The germline V gene has CDR1 MDHEN and CDR2 SYDVKM. CDR3 length: 15 amino acids.

This clone was counted only a few times. This chain connects TRBV28 to TRBJ2-7; 7 bases are a match to TRBD1. Germline V lookup: CDR1 MDHEN, CDR2 SYDVKM. The CDR3 spans 20 residues. Trimming removed 3 bases from V and 2 bases from J; junction bases left unmatched: 22. Here the CDR3 DNA reads TGTGCCAGCAGTTTTGAGCTACCGAAACGACAGGGTTCTCGAACCTACGAGCAGTACTTC. Its protein product is CASSFELPKRQGSRTYEQYF. Supplemented by reference TRBV28 and TRBJ2-7, the full variable domain reads DVKVTQSSRYLVKRTGEKVFLECVQDMDHENMFWYRQDPGLGLRLIYFSYDVKMKEKGDIPEGYSVSREKKERFSLILESASTNQTSMYLCASSFELPKRQGSRTYEQYFGPGTRLTVT.

The chain uses TRBV10-3 and TRBJ2-7, with TRBD1 identical over 7 bases. Germline trimming cut 3 bases from V and 4 bases from J; bases unmatched to any gene: 6. Germline values: CDR1 ENHRY, CDR2 SYGVKD. CDR3 length equals 14 residues. The CDR3 protein is CAISDRQGKYEQYF. The CDR3 nucleotides read TGTGCCATCAGTGATAGACAGGGAAAGTACGAGCAGTACTTC.

This chain uses TRBV6-4 with TRBJ2-1; a possible D gene is TRBD2 (6 bases). The CDR3 spans 15 residues. Trimming removed 8 bases from V and 4 bases from J, with 18 bases in between. Germline lookup yields CDR1 MRHNA and CDR2 SNTAGT. As DNA, the CDR3 is TGTGCCAGCGAAGTGCTGGGGGGTTTATACAATGAGCAGTTCTTC. It is translated as CASEVLGGLYNEQFF.

This clone came up a few times. The chain is built from TRBV7-6 and TRBJ1-5; no clear D. With 1 base removed from V and 7 bases from J, the gap between germline ends came to 8 bases. The CDR3 covers 13 residues. Germline lookup yields CDR1 SGHVS and CDR2 FNYEAQ. The CDR3, as DNA: TGTGCCAGCAGCTTAGGTAGTTCGCAGCCCCAGCATTTT. This encodes CASSLGSSQPQHF.

The gene calls are TRBV2 and TRBJ2-1, with D perhaps matching TRBD2 (6 bases). The CDR3 is 16 residues long. The V end lost 6 bases, the J end lost 0 bases, and 15 bases lay between the germline ends. In germline, CDR1 is SNHLY, CDR2 FYNNEI. The CDR3 DNA is TGTGCCAGCAGCAAGGGACTTCTGAGCTCCTACAATGAGCAGTTCTTC. It yields the protein CASSKGLLSSYNEQFF.

The chain uses TRBV7-2 and TRBJ2-3, with TRBD2 matching 8 bases. CDR1 and CDR2 from the germline V gene are SGHTA and FQGNSA. Trimming removed 5 bases from V and 4 bases from J; junction bases left unmatched: 8. The CDR3 sequence is 15 residues long. The CDR3 is CASSRQTSAADTQYF. In nucleotides, the CDR3 is TGTGCCAGCAGCCGTCAGACTAGCGCTGCAGATACGCAGTATTTT. Full variable domain (missing parts from reference TRBV7-2 and TRBJ2-3): GAGVSQSPSNKVTEKGKDVELRCDPISGHTALYWYRQSLGQGLEFLIYFQGNSAPDKSGLPSDRFSAERTGGSVSTLTIQRTQQEDSAVYLCASSRQTSAADTQYFGPGTRLTVL.

The J gene is TRBJ2-6, the V gene TRBV7-2; the match to TRBD1 covers 12 bases. The CDR3 spans 17 residues. V was pared by 6 bases and J by 3 bases, with 6 bases of the junction left unmatched. From germline, CDR1 is SGHTA and CDR2 FQGNSA. The CDR3 nucleotides are TGTGCCAGCAGACCCGGGACAGGGGGCGTTGGGGCCAACGTCCTGACTTTC. It specifies CASRPGTGGVGANVLTF.

V and J are TRBV28 and TRBJ2-3; 10 bases map to TRBD2. CDR3 length: 18 residues. Losses at the gene ends were 0 bases for V and 3 bases for J; bases not matched to a gene: 9. Germline V gives CDR1 MDHEN, CDR2 SYDVKM. This chain's CDR3 is CASSLWLAGVSGTDTQYF. The CDR3 DNA reads TGTGCCAGCAGTTTATGGCTAGCGGGAGTATCGGGGACAGATACGCAGTATTTT.